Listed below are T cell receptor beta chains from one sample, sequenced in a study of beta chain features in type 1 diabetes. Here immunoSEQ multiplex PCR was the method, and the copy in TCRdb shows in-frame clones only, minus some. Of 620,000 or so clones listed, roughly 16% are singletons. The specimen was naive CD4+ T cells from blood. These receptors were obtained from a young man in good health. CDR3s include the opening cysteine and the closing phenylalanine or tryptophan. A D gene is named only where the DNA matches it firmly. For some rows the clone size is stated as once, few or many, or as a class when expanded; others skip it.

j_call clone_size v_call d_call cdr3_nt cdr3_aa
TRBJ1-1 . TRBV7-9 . TGTGCCAGCACCCTCCACACTGAAGCTTTCTTT CASTLHTEAFF
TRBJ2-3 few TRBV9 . TGTGCCAGCAGCGTCGCAGGGATTGTGGCAGATACGCAGTATTTT CASSVAGIVADTQYF
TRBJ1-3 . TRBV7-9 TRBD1 TGTGCCAGCAGCCTGCAGGGGGCCTCTGGAAACACCATATATTTT CASSLQGASGNTIYF
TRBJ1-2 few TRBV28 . TGTGCCAGCAGCCCACCGACCAGGCTCTATGGCTACACCTTC CASSPPTRLYGYTF
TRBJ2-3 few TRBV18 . TGTGCCAGCTCGCCCTCGCCGGCCCTAGATACGCAGTATTTT CASSPSPALDTQYF
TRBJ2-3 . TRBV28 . TGTGCCAGCACCTCATTAAGGGGTCGGAACACAGATACGCAGTATTTT CASTSLRGRNTDTQYF
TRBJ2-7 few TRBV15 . TGTGCCACCAGCACCATGGGACACCTCCCCTCCTACGAGCAGTACTTC CATSTMGHLPSYEQYF
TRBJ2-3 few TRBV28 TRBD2 TGTGCCAGCAGCCGGAGCGGGAGGGCCACAGATACGCAGTATTTT CASSRSGRATDTQYF
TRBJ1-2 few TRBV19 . TGTGCCAGTAGTATTGGGACGTCCTATGGCTACACCTTC CASSIGTSYGYTF
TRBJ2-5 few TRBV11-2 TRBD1 TGTGCCAGCAGCCACACCCGGGGACAGGGGGCGAAGACCCAGTACTTC CASSHTRGQGAKTQYF
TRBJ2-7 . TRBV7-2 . TGTGCCAGCAGCCCCTACTACGAGCAGTACTTC CASSPYYEQYF
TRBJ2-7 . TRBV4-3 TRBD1 TGCGCCAGCAGCCAAGAAGTTAGGGGACAGGGCTACGAGCAGTACTTC CASSQEVRGQGYEQYF
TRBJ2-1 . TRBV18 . TGTGCCAGCTCACCGAAGACAGTCACGAATGAGCAGTTCTTC CASSPKTVTNEQFF
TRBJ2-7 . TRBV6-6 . TGTGCCAGCATCGAAAGGCCCCTGACACCATCCTACGAGCAGTACTTC CASIERPLTPSYEQYF
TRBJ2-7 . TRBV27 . TGTGCCAGCAGTTTTGCAGGGCAGGGGCGTTTCGGACAGTACTTC CASSFAGQGRFGQYF
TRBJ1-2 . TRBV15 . TGTGCCACCAGCAGGGGCCGGGCCATAGTTTATGGCTACACCTTC CATSRGRAIVYGYTF
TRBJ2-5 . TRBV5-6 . TGTGCCAGCAGCTTGCGACTCACCCGCGCGGAGACCCAGTACTTC CASSLRLTRAETQYF
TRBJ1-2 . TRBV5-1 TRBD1 TGCGCCAGCAGGATAGACAGGGCCGAATATGGCTACACCTTC CASRIDRAEYGYTF
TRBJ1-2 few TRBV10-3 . TGTGCCATCAGTGAGTCGGACAGAAACTATGGCTACACCTTC CAISESDRNYGYTF
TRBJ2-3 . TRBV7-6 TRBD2 TGTGCCAGCAGCCAGGCGGTGACTAGCGGGGGCCGGGGGGATACGCAGTATTTT CASSQAVTSGGRGDTQYF
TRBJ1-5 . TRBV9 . TGTGCCAGCAGCCTGGGGCAGACTAATCAGCCCCAGCATTTT CASSLGQTNQPQHF
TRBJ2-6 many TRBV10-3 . TGTGCCATCAGTGCCCAGGCCAGCTCTGGGGCCAACGTCCTGACTTTC CAISAQASSGANVLTF
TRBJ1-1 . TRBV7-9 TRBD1 TGTGCCAGCAGCTCGTGGACAGGGAGCACTGAAGCTTTCTTT CASSSWTGSTEAFF
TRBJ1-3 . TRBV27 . TGTGCCAGCAGTTTACATGGGGCTGGAAACACCATATATTTT CASSLHGAGNTIYF
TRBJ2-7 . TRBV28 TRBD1 TGTGCCAGCAATCCGCACAGGGGGTACGAGCAGTACTTC CASNPHRGYEQYF
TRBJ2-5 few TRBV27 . TGTGCCAGCAGTCGGGGACTCCTGTCTCAAGAGACCCAGTACTTC CASSRGLLSQETQYF
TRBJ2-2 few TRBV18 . TGTGCCAGCTCAACACAGGGCGCCGGGGAGCTGTTTTTT CASSTQGAGELFF
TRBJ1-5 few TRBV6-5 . TGTGCCATCAGTGAGTCGCATACCAATCAGCCCCAGCATTTT CAISESHTNQPQHF
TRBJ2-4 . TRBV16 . TGTGCCAGCAGCCAAACAGGGACACGAGCCAAAAACATTCAGTACTTC CASSQTGTRAKNIQYF
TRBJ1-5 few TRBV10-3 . TGTGCCATCAGTGAGTCGCAGAATAGCAATCAGCCCCAGCATTTT CAISESQNSNQPQHF
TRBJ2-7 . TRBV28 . TGTGCCAGCAGTTTATCGGAGACGGGGACCTACGAGCAGTACTTC CASSLSETGTYEQYF
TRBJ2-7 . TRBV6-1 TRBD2 TGTGCCAGCAGCCTCCCCGGGACTAGGCCCTACGAGCAGTACTTC CASSLPGTRPYEQYF
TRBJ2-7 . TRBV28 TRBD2 TGTGCCAGCAGTTCACGGTGGCGGGGGGTGGCCGAGCAGTACTTC CASSSRWRGVAEQYF
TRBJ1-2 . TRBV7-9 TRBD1 TGTGCCAGCAGCTCCGAACAGGGGGTTAGGGGCTACACCTTC CASSSEQGVRGYTF
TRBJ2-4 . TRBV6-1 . TGTGCCAGCAAGGACAGAGCCTCCGGAAACATTCAGTACTTC CASKDRASGNIQYF
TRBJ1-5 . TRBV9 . TGTGCCAGCAGCGCACAGGGTAGCAATCAGCCCCAGCATTTT CASSAQGSNQPQHF
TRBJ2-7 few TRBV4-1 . TGCGCCAGCAGCCGTGCAGGGGCCTACGAGCAGTACTTC CASSRAGAYEQYF
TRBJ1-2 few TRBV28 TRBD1 TGTGCCAGCAGTTTGGCGGACAGGGTACGGGGCTACACCTTC CASSLADRVRGYTF
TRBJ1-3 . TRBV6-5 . TGTGCCAGCAGTTACTCGCAGAGTGCTGGAAACACCATATATTTT CASSYSQSAGNTIYF
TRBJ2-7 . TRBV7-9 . TGTGCCAGCAGCATTAACGAGCAGTACTTC CASSINEQYF
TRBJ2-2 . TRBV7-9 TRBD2 TGTGCCAGCAGCTTAGAACTAGCGGGAACCGGGGAGCTGTTTTTT CASSLELAGTGELFF
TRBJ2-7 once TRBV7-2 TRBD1 TGTGCCAGCAGCGCCACCCGGGGCAGGGGGCGCTCCTACGAGCAGTACTTC CASSATRGRGRSYEQYF
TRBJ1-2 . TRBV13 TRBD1 TGTGCCAGCACCACGGGGAGGGGGCAACGGGGCTACACCTTC CASTTGRGQRGYTF
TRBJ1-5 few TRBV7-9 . TGTGCCAGCAGCCAGCAGGGAGGTCAGCCCCAGCATTTT CASSQQGGQPQHF
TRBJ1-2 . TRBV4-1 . TGCGCCAGCAGCCAGCAAGAAGACAGGTTACTCCCCTATGGCTACACCTTC CASSQQEDRLLPYGYTF
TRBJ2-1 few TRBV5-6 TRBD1 TGTGCCAGCAGCTTGGTAGCAGGGGGATACAATGAGCAGTTCTTC CASSLVAGGYNEQFF
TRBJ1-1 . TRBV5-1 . TGCGCCAGCAGCTTGGCCTGGTCAACTGAAGCTTTCTTT CASSLAWSTEAFF
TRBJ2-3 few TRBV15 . TGTGCCACCAGCAACGGGTTCACAGATACGCAGTATTTT CATSNGFTDTQYF
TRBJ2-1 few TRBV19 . TGTGCCAGTAGTATAGTAAAGACAAGCTCCTACAATGAGCAGTTCTTC CASSIVKTSSYNEQFF
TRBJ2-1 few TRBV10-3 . TGTGCCATCAGTTTCGATGTGAACTTATACAATGAGCAGTTCTTC CAISFDVNLYNEQFF
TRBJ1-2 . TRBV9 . TGTGCCAGCAGCATAGGGGCGGTAGGTGGCTACACCTTC CASSIGAVGGYTF
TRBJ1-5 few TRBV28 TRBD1 TGTGCCAGCAGTACACAGGGGGCGGGCAATCAGCCCCAGCATTTT CASSTQGAGNQPQHF
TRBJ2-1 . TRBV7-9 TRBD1 TGTGCCAGCAGCTTATCTCCCCGGTACAGGGGCCCATACAATGAGCAGTTCTTC CASSLSPRYRGPYNEQFF
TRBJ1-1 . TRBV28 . TGTGCCAGCAGGCAGACTGAAGCTTTCTTT CASRQTEAFF
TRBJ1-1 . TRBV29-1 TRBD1 TGCAGCGTTGTCGAACAGGGGAAAGGAGCTTTCTTT CSVVEQGKGAFF
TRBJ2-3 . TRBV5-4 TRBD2 TGTGCCAGCAGCTTGTCTAGCGGGGGGTCGGGAGATACGCAGTATTTT CASSLSSGGSGDTQYF